A selection of T cell receptor beta chains follows, all from one sample in a study of blood T cells in healthy people across ages. TCRdb used MiXCR to reprocess the 5' RACE reads, holding one entry per CDR3 protein. The data contain 550,000 to 800,000 distinct CDR3 sequences, approximately 31% of them seen just once; the ten biggest clones take up just over 15%. The specimen sequenced was blood. All receptors derive from a woman over 75 in good health. CDR3s include the opening cysteine and the closing phenylalanine or tryptophan. The D gene is left open where the match is weak. Some rows have no size entry. The others give once, few or many, or a class for an expanded clone.

d_gene	abundance	len	j_gene	v_gene	CDR3nt	CDR3aa
.	many	13	TRBJ2-7	TRBV3-1	TGTGCCAGCAGCCAAGGAACAGTCTACGAGCAGTACTTC	CASSQGTVYEQYF
.	few	12	TRBJ2-2	TRBV28	TGTGCCAGCACCGGAGGGGTTGGGGAGCTGTTTTTT	CASTGGVGELFF
TRBD2	many	15	TRBJ2-7	TRBV5-6	TGTGCCAGCAGCTCACTAGCGGGGGGGCTGTACGAGCAGTACTTC	CASSSLAGGLYEQYF
.	.	15	TRBJ1-5	TRBV7-2	TGTGCCAACAGCTTAGCGGCGTCTAGCAATCAGCCCCAGCATTTT	CANSLAASSNQPQHF
.	.	14	TRBJ1-3	TRBV27	TGTGCCAGCAGTTTACACGTCTCTGGAAACACCATATATTTT	CASSLHVSGNTIYF
TRBD1	few	13	TRBJ1-2	TRBV2	TGTGCCAGCAGCGTACAGGGGAACCCTGGCTACACCTTC	CASSVQGNPGYTF
TRBD1	.	14	TRBJ1-2	TRBV20-1	TGCAGTGCTAGGGGTGAAGGGACAGACTATGGCTACACCTTC	CSARGEGTDYGYTF
TRBD1	.	13	TRBJ2-7	TRBV6-5	TGTGCCAGCAGTTACTCCGAAGGGGGCCGGCAGTACTTC	CASSYSEGGRQYF
.	many	15	TRBJ2-3	TRBV6-5	TGTGCCAGCAGCCGTGAGGGGACCCGCACATATACGCAGTATTTT	CASSREGTRTYTQYF
.	many	11	TRBJ2-3	TRBV10-3	TGTGCCATCAGTAGAACAGATACGCAGTATTTT	CAISRTDTQYF
TRBD2	.	13	TRBJ2-1	TRBV20-1	TGCAGTGCTATTGAGCGGGAGGCTAATGAGCAGTTCTTC	CSAIEREANEQFF
.	.	16	TRBJ1-5	TRBV4-1	TGCGCCAGCAGCCAAGAGGTGGCAGGGTCGAATCAGCCCCAGCATTTT	CASSQEVAGSNQPQHF
TRBD1	.	15	TRBJ1-2	TRBV19	TGTGCCAGTAGTACCACAAAAGGACAGGGGCGAGGCTACACCTTC	CASSTTKGQGRGYTF
TRBD2	many	21	TRBJ2-1	TRBV7-3	TGTGCCAGCAGCTCACCAATAAGACTAGCGGGGGGGCCGAGATCCTACAATGAGCAGTTCTTC	CASSSPIRLAGGPRSYNEQFF
.	few	14	TRBJ1-1	TRBV20-1	TGCAGTGCTAGTGGGGGCCCGGAAAACACTGAAGCTTTCTTT	CSASGGPENTEAFF
TRBD2	once	18	TRBJ2-1	TRBV7-3	TGTGCCAGCAGCTTGGGGACTAGCGGGAGTGACGTCTACAATGAGCAGTTCTTC	CASSLGTSGSDVYNEQFF
.	many	14	TRBJ2-7	TRBV5-1	TGCGCCAGCAGTCCCTTGGCAACACCCTACGAGCAGTACTTC	CASSPLATPYEQYF
TRBD2	once	15	TRBJ2-1	TRBV5-1	TGCGCCAGCAGCCCTAGCGGAATCCTATACAATGAGCAGTTCTTC	CASSPSGILYNEQFF
TRBD1	once	15	TRBJ1-3	TRBV5-1	TGCGCCAGCAGCTCCGGGACAGACTCTGGAAACACCATATATTTT	CASSSGTDSGNTIYF
TRBD1	many	13	TRBJ1-6	TRBV5-6	TGTGCCAGCCGGGACAGGGGGAATTCACCCCTCCACTTT	CASRDRGNSPLHF
TRBD2	many	18	TRBJ2-6	TRBV12-3/TRBV12-4	TGTGCCAGCAACGTTGGGGGGGGAGGGAACTCTGGGGCCAACGTCCTGACTTTC	CASNVGGGGNSGANVLTF
.	many	14	TRBJ2-1	TRBV7-6	TGTGCCAGCAGCCCCGAGTCTTACTACAATGAGCAGTTCTTC	CASSPESYYNEQFF
TRBD1	many	13	TRBJ1-1	TRBV7-9	TGTGCCAGCAGCTTAGAGGGACAGACTCCGGCTTTCTTT	CASSLEGQTPAFF
.	few	15	TRBJ2-7	TRBV28	TGTGCCAGCAGTGACCTAACTACCCCTGGATACGAGCAGTACTTC	CASSDLTTPGYEQYF
TRBD2	.	15	TRBJ2-1	TRBV3-1	TGTGCCAGCAGCCCAGGCGGGGGGGCCGGGAATGAGCAGTTCTTC	CASSPGGGAGNEQFF
.	.	15	TRBJ1-5	TRBV12-3/TRBV12-4	TGTGCCAGCACTCTCCAGGGGCTTGACAATCAGCCCCAGCATTTT	CASTLQGLDNQPQHF